What follows describes a single T cell receptor beta chain. Combined were second doses at about 4 or about 12 weeks. Assay: immunoSEQ multiplex PCR; the TCRdb copy retains only in-frame clones and omits some. The sample lists 100,000 to 150,000 clones, 80% to 90% occurring once. The sample belongs to a study of T cell responses to AZD1222 COVID-19 vaccine. V was clipped by 4 bases and J by 7 bases, with 14 bases between them. The CDR3 length is 13 residues. Germline loops: CDR1 SGHNT, CDR2 YYREEE (reference sequence). The rearrangement links TRBV5-4 to TRBJ1-2, with D possibly being TRBD1 (5 bases). The receptor's source is an adult who received the AZD1222 COVID-19 vaccine. Here the sequenced sample was peripheral blood, taken 28 days after the second AZD1222 dose. CDR3 DNA: TGTGCCAGCAGCGATTCTAGGGGAGGTGGCTACACCTTC. Protein sequence: CASSDSRGGGYTF.